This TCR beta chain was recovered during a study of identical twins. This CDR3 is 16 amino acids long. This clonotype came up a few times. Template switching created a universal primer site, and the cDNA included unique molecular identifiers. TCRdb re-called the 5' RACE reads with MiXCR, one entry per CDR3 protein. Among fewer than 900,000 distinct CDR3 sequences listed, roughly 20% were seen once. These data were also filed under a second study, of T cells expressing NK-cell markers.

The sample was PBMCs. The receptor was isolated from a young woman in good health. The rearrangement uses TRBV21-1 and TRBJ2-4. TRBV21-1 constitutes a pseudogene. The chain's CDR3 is CASPIARPRVKNIQYF. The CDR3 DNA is TGTGCCAGCCCCATTGCCAGGCCTCGGGTCAAAAACATTCAGTACTTC.